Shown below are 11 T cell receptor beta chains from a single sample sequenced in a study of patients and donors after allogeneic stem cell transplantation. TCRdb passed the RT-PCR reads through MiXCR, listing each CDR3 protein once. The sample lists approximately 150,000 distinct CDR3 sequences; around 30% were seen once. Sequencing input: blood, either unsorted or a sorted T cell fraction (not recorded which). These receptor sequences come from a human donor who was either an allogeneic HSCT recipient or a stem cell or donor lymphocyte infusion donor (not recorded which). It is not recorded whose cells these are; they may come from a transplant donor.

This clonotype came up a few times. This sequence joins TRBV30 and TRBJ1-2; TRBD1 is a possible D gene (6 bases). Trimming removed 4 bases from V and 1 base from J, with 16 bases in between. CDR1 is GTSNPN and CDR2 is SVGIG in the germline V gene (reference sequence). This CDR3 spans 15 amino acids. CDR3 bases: TGTGCCTGGAACGTCAGGACAGCTAATAACTATGGCTACACCTTC. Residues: CAWNVRTANNYGYTF.

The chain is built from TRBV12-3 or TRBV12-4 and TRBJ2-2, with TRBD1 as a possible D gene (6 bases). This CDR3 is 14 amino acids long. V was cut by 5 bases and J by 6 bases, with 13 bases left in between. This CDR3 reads CASSGQRGAGELFF. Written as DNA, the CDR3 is TGTGCCAGCAGTGGACAGCGAGGGGCCGGGGAGCTGTTTTTT.

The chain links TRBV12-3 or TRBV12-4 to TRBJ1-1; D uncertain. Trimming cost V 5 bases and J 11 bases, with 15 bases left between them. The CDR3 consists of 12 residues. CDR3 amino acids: CASSPRARWAFF. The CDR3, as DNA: TGTGCCAGCAGTCCTCGGGCCCGCTGGGCTTTCTTT.

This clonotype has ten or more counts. The CDR3 coding sequence is TGTGCCAGCAGGAAGGCAGGGAACACTGAAGCTTTCTTT. Its translation is CASRKAGNTEAFF. The rearrangement links TRBV25-1 to TRBJ1-1; no firm D call. The CDR3 has 13 residues. CDR1 is MGHDK and CDR2 is SYGVNS in the germline V gene. V was shortened by 6 bases and J by 1 base, with 9 bases between the two germline ends.

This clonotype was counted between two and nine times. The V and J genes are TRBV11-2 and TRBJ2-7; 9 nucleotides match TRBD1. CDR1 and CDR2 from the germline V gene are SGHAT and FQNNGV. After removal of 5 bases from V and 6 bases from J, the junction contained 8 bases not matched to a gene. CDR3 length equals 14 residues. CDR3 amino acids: CASSDRTGASEQYF. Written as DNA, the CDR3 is TGTGCCAGCAGCGACCGGACAGGGGCTAGCGAGCAGTACTTC.

The CDR3 coding sequence is TGTGCCACCAGCAGAGATGAGGGCTCTGGAAACACCATATATTTT. It encodes CATSRDEGSGNTIYF. This sequence joins TRBV15 and TRBJ1-3; unclear D gene. CDR3 length: 15 amino acids. The V end was cut by 0 bases, the J end by 0 bases, with 6 bases between. Germline lookup yields CDR1 LNHNV and CDR2 YYDKDF (reference sequence).

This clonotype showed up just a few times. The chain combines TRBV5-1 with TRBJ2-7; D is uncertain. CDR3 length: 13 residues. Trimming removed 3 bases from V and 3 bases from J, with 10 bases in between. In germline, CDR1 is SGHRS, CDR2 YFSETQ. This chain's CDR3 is CASSSDDYYEQYF. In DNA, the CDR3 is TGCGCCAGCAGCTCGGACGATTACTACGAGCAGTACTTC.

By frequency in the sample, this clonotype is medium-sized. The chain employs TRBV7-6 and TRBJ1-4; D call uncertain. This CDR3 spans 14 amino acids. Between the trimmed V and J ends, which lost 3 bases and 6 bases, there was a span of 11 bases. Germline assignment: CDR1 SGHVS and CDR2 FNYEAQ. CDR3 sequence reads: CASSLGYLDEKLFF. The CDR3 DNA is TGTGCCAGCAGCTTGGGCTACCTGGATGAAAAACTGTTTTTT.

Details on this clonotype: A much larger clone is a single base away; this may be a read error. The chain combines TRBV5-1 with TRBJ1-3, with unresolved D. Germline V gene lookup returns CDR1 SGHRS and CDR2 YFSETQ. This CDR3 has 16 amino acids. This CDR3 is CASSLVERSSGNAIYF. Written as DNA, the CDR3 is TGCGCCAGCAGCTTGGTGGAAAGAAGCTCTGGAAACGCCATATATTTT.

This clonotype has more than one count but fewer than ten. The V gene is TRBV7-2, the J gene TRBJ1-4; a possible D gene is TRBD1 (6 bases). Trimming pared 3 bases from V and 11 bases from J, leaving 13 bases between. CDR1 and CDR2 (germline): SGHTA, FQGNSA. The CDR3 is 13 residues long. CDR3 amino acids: CASSFLQGRKLFF. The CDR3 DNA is TGTGCCAGCAGCTTCCTACAGGGTAGGAAACTGTTTTTT.

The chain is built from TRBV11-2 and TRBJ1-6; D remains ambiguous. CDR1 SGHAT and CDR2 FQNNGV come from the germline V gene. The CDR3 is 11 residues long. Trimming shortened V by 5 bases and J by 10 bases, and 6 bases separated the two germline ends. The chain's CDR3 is CASSENSPLHF. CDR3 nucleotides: TGTGCCAGCAGCGAAAACTCACCCCTCCACTTT.